The 19 T cell receptor beta chains presented below share a single source sample, sequenced in a study of breast tumors, draining lymph nodes, adjacent tissues. The lymph nodes were axillary draining lymph nodes from breast cancer patients. Via MiXCR, TCRdb re-called the multiplex PCR reads, giving one row per CDR3 protein. The sample includes about 140,000 distinct CDR3 sequences, approximately 32% of them seen just once. Sequenced input: axillary lymph node tissue. These receptors originate from a female donor with breast cancer. Some clones in this sample may be carry-over from other donors' samples.

Remarks on this clonotype: A much larger clonotype is one base distant, so this may be a read error. V gene TRBV3-1 combines with J gene TRBJ1-2; the match to TRBD1 covers 8 bases. The germline V gene has CDR1 LGHDT and CDR2 YNNKEL (reference sequence). The CDR3 consists of 16 residues. The CDR3 region has the DNA TGTGCCAGCAGCCCCTTTACCGGGACAGGAGTCTATGGCTGCACCTTC. This encodes CASSPFTGTGVYGCTF.

This clonotype has just a few counts. A junction end diverges from the germline sequence, so it may reflect a read error. The genes are TRBV19 and TRBJ2-1; 7 positions agree with TRBD2. The CDR3 is 17 amino acids. CDR1 and CDR2 from the germline V gene are LNHDA and SQIVND (reference sequence). In DNA form, the CDR3 reads TGTGCCAGTAGCACATCAACCCGACTAGCCGGAACCGGTGAGCAGTCCTTC. Translating it yields CASSTSTRLAGTGEQSF.

This clonotype was recorded many times. The chain is built from TRBV5-4 and TRBJ1-5; D is possibly TRBD1 (6 bases). The V gene lost 4 bases and the J gene lost 0 bases, with 8 bases spanning the gap. Germline-derived CDR1 and CDR2 are SGHNT and YYREEE (reference sequence). The CDR3 is 14 residues long. The CDR3 loop reads CASSTGHSNQPQHF. CDR3 nucleotides: TGTGCCAGCAGCACGGGACATAGCAATCAGCCCCAGCATTTT. The full variable domain, in which reference TRBV5-4 and TRBJ1-5 provide the parts outside the CDR3, is ETGVTQSPTHLIKTRGQQVTLRCSSQSGHNTVSWYQQALGQGPQFIFQYYREEENGRGNFPPRFSGLQFPNYSSELNVNALELDDSALYLCASSTGHSNQPQHFGDGTRLSIL.

The rearrangement uses TRBV6-2 or TRBV6-3 and TRBJ1-5; perhaps TRBD1 as D (5 bases). Trimming pared 0 bases from V and 4 bases from J, leaving 16 bases between. Germline V gene lookup returns CDR1 MNHEY and CDR2 SVGEGT. This CDR3 spans 17 amino acids. The CDR3 loop reads CASSYSRAGRQNQPQHF. The CDR3 DNA is TGTGCCAGCAGTTACTCTCGGGCAGGCAGACAGAATCAGCCCCAGCATTTT.

Regarding this clonotype: A much larger clone lies one base from this, so it may be a read error. The chain has TRBV28 and TRBJ2-1, with 7 nucleotides matching TRBD1. There are 16 residues in the CDR3. Per germline, CDR1 MDHEN and CDR2 SYDVKM. The trim removed 6 bases at V and 4 bases at J, leaving 12 bases unmatched. In DNA form, the CDR3 reads TGTGCCAGCAGAAAACCCGGGACAGAAGTTTACAATGAGCAGTTCTTC. Its translation is CASRKPGTEVYNEQFF.

This clonotype was counted a single time. With a much larger clone just one base away, this may be a read error. V is TRBV5-1 and J is TRBJ2-7; D gene unclear. CDR3 size: 14 residues. The germline V gene has CDR1 SGHRS and CDR2 YFSETQ. The germline V and J ends were trimmed by 1 base and 0 bases, with 8 bases remaining between them. This CDR3 is CASSLRASSYEQYV. The DNA of the CDR3 is TGCGCCAGCAGCTTGCGGGCAAGCTCCTACGAGCAGTACGTC.

Points on this clonotype: One end of the junction is discordant with germline, which a read error may explain. The CDR3 region is CASSLAWGREYEQYF. CDR3 sequence (DNA): TGCGCCAGCAGCCTGGCGTGGGGCAGGGAATACGAGCAGTACTTC. V gene TRBV5-8 combines with J gene TRBJ2-7, with a possible D match to TRBD1 (5 bases). CDR1 and CDR2 (germline): SGHTS, YDEGEE. CDR3 length equals 15 residues.

A note on this clonotype: A much larger clone lies a single base off, so this may be a read error. The V call is TRBV27, the J call TRBJ1-4, with TRBD1 matching 7 bases. Germline lookup yields CDR1 MNHEY and CDR2 SMNVEV (reference sequence). The CDR3 extends over 13 amino acids. The CDR3 DNA is TGTGCCAGCCGTGGGACAGAGTATGAAAAACTGCTTTTT. Protein product: CASRGTEYEKLLF.

Regarding this clonotype: A much larger clone sits a single nucleotide away, making a read error possible. The rearrangement uses TRBV28 and TRBJ1-5, with a weak D call TRBD1 (6 bases). There are 12 residues in the CDR3. Germline V gene data show CDR1 as MDHEN and CDR2 as SYDVKM. This chain's CDR3 is CTIQGSNQPQHF. CDR3 nucleotide sequence: TGTACCATCCAGGGGAGCAATCAGCCCCAGCATTTT.

There are many counts of this clonotype. V gene TRBV6-5 combines with J gene TRBJ1-2; the D is unclear. The CDR3 is 14 amino acids. The V end was cut by 6 bases, the J end by 0 bases, with 11 bases between. The V gene's germline CDR1 is MNHEY and CDR2 SVGAGI. The CDR3 reads CASRTFGSNYGYTF. The CDR3 coding sequence is TGTGCCAGCAGGACCTTCGGATCTAACTATGGCTACACCTTC.

The chain is built from TRBV6-1 and TRBJ1-4; TRBD1 matches at 10 bases. This CDR3 has 14 amino acids. V lost 7 bases and J lost 4; bases outside the gene matches: 3. The germline V gene encodes CDR1 MNHNS and CDR2 SASEGT. CDR3 residues: CASTRDRGNEKLFF. DNA of the CDR3: TGTGCCAGCACCAGGGACAGGGGTAATGAAAAACTGTTTTTT.

The rearrangement joins TRBV24-1 to TRBJ2-2; 10 nucleotides agree with TRBD2. Germline loops: CDR1 KGHDR, CDR2 SFDVKD. The ends lost 0 bases at V and 7 bases at J; junction bases unmatched: 1. This CDR3 comprises 15 residues. The CDR3 sequence is CATSDLSGGDGELFF. CDR3 sequence (DNA): TGTGCCACCAGTGATTTGAGCGGGGGGGACGGGGAGCTGTTTTTT.

This clonotype was seen many times. The chain carries TRBV28 and TRBJ2-5, with 10 bases that match TRBD1. Germline CDR1 MDHEN, CDR2 SYDVKM. The ends lost 5 bases at V and 5 bases at J; junction bases unmatched: 5. The CDR3 loop spans 14 amino acids. CDR3 residues: CASSVTGGRETQYF. The CDR3 DNA reads as TGTGCCAGCAGTGTGACAGGGGGCAGGGAGACCCAGTACTTC.

This clonotype showed up just once. A much larger clone differs from this one at a single base, so this may be a read error. The genes are TRBV6-6 and TRBJ2-5; D is perhaps TRBD1 (6 bases). The CDR3 contains 12 residues. The germline gives CDR1 MNHNY, CDR2 SVGAGI (reference sequence). For the CDR3, the DNA is TGTGCCAGCAGTCACAGGGTAGAGACCCGGTACTTC. Translated, it gives CASSHRVETRYF.

In its sample, this clonotype was seen many times. The chain links TRBV12-3 or TRBV12-4 to TRBJ2-1; D is possibly TRBD2 (7 bases). V was shortened by 2 bases and J by 6 bases, with 11 bases between the two germline ends. The CDR3 spans 14 residues. The CDR3 DNA is TGTGCCAGCAGTTTATCGGGGGGCCTCAATGAGCAGTTCTTC. Translation: CASSLSGGLNEQFF.

Remarks on this clonotype: One end of the junction is discordant with germline, which a read error may explain. The V gene is TRBV7-6, the J gene TRBJ1-4; a possible D gene is TRBD1 (6 bases). Germline CDR1 is SGHVS and CDR2 is FNYEAQ. This CDR3 has 14 amino acids. CDR3 sequence reads: CVSSNEQGAEKLFF. In DNA form, the CDR3 reads TGTGTCAGCAGCAACGAACAGGGTGCTGAAAAACTGTTTTTT.

About this clonotype: With a much larger clone just one base away, this may be a read error. In this CDR3 the conserved last residue, phenylalanine or tryptophan, is missing, so a read error is likely. The chain employs TRBV6-1 and TRBJ2-3, with 9 bases aligning to TRBD1. The CDR3 runs 13 residues. Germline assignment: CDR1 MNHNS and CDR2 SASEGT. V shed 7 bases and J 3 bases; nucleotides not matched to a gene: 2. The CDR3 region is CASTDRGTDTQYL. The CDR3 region has the DNA TGTGCCAGCACGGACAGGGGTACAGATACGCAGTATCTT.

This clonotype was observed many times. The J gene is TRBJ1-6, the V gene TRBV5-1; the D is unclear. Germline V lookup: CDR1 SGHRS, CDR2 YFSETQ. CDR3 length: 14 residues. Trimming took 5 bases from V and 10 from J, leaving 16 bases between them. The CDR3: CASSPTGDSSPLHF. The CDR3, as DNA: TGCGCCAGCAGTCCGACGGGAGACTCCTCACCCCTCCACTTT.

The chain carries TRBV24-1 and TRBJ2-3, with 15 bases that match TRBD2. The V segment lost 5 bases and the J segment 4 bases; nucleotides outside the gene matches: 3. Looked up from germline, CDR1 is KGHDR and CDR2 is SFDVKD. CDR3 length: 16 amino acids. The CDR3: CATSVRTSGGADTQYF. DNA of the CDR3: TGTGCCACCAGTGTCAGGACTAGCGGGGGGGCAGATACGCAGTATTTT.